This T cell receptor beta chain was obtained from a study of T-cell reconstitution after alpha-beta-depleted transplantation in children. This CDR3 comprises 12 residues. J lost 2 bases, V lost 5 bases, and 2 bases had no gene match. From germline, CDR1 is DFQATT and CDR2 SNEGSKA (reference sequence). TCRbeta library preparation incorporated unique molecular identifiers. TCRdb re-called the PCR reads through MiXCR, storing one row per CDR3 protein. The table has hundreds of thousands of distinct CDR3 sequences, approximately 9.8% seen once. The TCR sequence derives from a human donor who donated a stem cell graft to a child with SCID. V is TRBV20-1 and J is TRBJ2-5; 7 bases match TRBD1. The sample here was PBMCs from the stem cell graft donor, taken from the stem cell graft. The CDR3 protein is CSAHRGQETQYF. The CDR3 DNA is TGCAGTGCTCACAGGGGACAAGAGACCCAGTACTTC.